Below are 15 T cell receptor beta chains sequenced from a single sample in a study of beta chain features in type 1 diabetes (dated by TCRdb to the late 2010s). General study outcomes and caveats: Type 1 diabetes patients showed a moderate but significant shortening of TCRB CDR3 length in all four CD4+ subsets.

Which antigens these TCRs recognize remains unknown. Library preparation used the immunoSEQ multiplex PCR assay. The High Capacity cDNA Reverse Transcription Kit was used to reverse transcribe all of the isolated RNA, meaning that expressed TCRB transcripts were what got sequenced. Not all clones reach the TCRdb copy of this immuneACCESS table, which keeps in-frame sequences only. Checked studies attribute under half of the gap to unresolved V genes and leave the rest unexplained. This sample comprises around 120,000 clones, roughly 17% of them detected only once. 2% to 3% of the sample belongs to the ten largest clones. Sequencing was performed on central memory CD4+ T cells from blood. These receptors all stem from a man younger than 30 with type 1 diabetes.

The V gene is TRBV5-4, the J gene TRBJ2-4, with D tentatively TRBD2 (5 bases). CDR1 is SGHNT, CDR2 YYREEE, per germline (reference sequence). The CDR3 sequence is 14 residues long. Trimming took 5 bases from V and 3 from J, leaving 12 bases between them. In nucleotides, the CDR3 is TGTGCCAGCAGGAAAGGGAGCGACAAAAACATTCAGTACTTC. It specifies CASRKGSDKNIQYF.

This clone appeared a few times. This chain connects TRBV21-1 to TRBJ2-2; whether TRBD2, the table's D call, matches the DNA was not checked. TRBV21-1 is annotated as a pseudogene. CDR3 size: 15 residues. CDR3: CASSYGPFNTGELFF. CDR3 sequence (DNA): TGTGCCAGCAGCTACGGTCCTTTTAACACCGGGGAGCTGTTTTTT.

This clone was seen a few times. Different DNA sequences within this sample yield the same CDR3. The chain has TRBV4-2 and TRBJ2-3; no definite D call. The ends were cut back, 0 bases at V and 4 bases at J, with 8 bases in the middle. Germline CDR1 is LGHNA and CDR2 is YNFKEQ. The CDR3 is 14 amino acids. CDR3: CASSQDQVPDTQYF. CDR3 coding DNA: TGTGCCAGCAGCCAAGATCAGGTGCCAGATACGCAGTATTTT.

This clone was recorded a few times. This chain links TRBV6-5 with TRBJ1-4; D gene unclear. CDR3 size: 14 residues. Germline V gene sequence: CDR1 MNHEY, CDR2 SVGAGI. Trimming stripped 0 bases from V and 4 bases from J, with 6 bases between. As DNA, the CDR3 is TGTGCCAGCAGTTACTCACGGGTTAATGAAAAACTGTTTTTT. Protein product: CASSYSRVNEKLFF.

The chain is built from TRBV5-1 and TRBJ2-5; 11 nucleotides align to TRBD2. The V gene's germline CDR1 is SGHRS and CDR2 YFSETQ. J lost 2 bases, V lost 3 bases, and 3 bases had no gene match. The length of the CDR3 is 15 residues. The CDR3 nucleotides read TGCGCCAGCAGCTCCTTAGCGGGAGGGCAAGAGACCCAGTACTTC. Its translation: CASSSLAGGQETQYF.

This clone was found a few times. V and J are TRBV28 and TRBJ2-5; D is unresolved. Trimming left V 1 base short and J 1 base short, with 10 bases between. The germline V gene encodes CDR1 MDHEN and CDR2 SYDVKM. CDR3 length equals 15 residues. The CDR3 nucleotides are TGTGCCAGCAGTTTATACGGACGCCGCCAAGAGACCCAGTACTTC. Translating it yields CASSLYGRRQETQYF.

This clone has a handful of counts. The chain joins TRBV6-6 to TRBJ2-6; tentative D call: TRBD1 (5 bases). Trimming shortened V by 4 bases and J by 3 bases, and 7 bases separated the two germline ends. This CDR3 contains 14 residues. Germline lookup yields CDR1 MNHNY and CDR2 SVGAGI (reference sequence). CDR3 residues: CASSLDIGANVLTF. CDR3 in DNA: TGTGCCAGCAGTTTGGACATTGGGGCCAACGTCCTGACTTTC.

This clone was counted at least ten times. Different DNA sequences within this sample yield the same CDR3. The genes are TRBV28 and TRBJ1-6; D gene uncertain. The CDR3 has 15 residues. Trimming pared 8 bases from V and 7 bases from J, leaving 18 bases between. The germline CDR1 and CDR2 sequences are MDHEN and SYDVKM. The CDR3 DNA is TGTGCCAGCCTTCCCCCTCCGCTGGGGAATTCACCCCTCCACTTT. It yields the protein CASLPPPLGNSPLHF.

This clone was observed a few times. The genes are TRBV6-5 and TRBJ1-1, with 8 bases that match TRBD1. The trim removed 5 bases at V and 5 bases at J, leaving 7 bases unmatched. CDR1 MNHEY and CDR2 SVGAGI come from the germline V gene. CDR3 length: 14 residues. CDR3 sequence: CASSRAGQGTEAFF. The CDR3 coding sequence is TGTGCCAGCAGTCGTGCCGGACAGGGAACTGAAGCTTTCTTT.

This sequence joins TRBV10-1 and TRBJ2-3; D is unresolved. Trimming took 7 bases from V and 0 from J, leaving 8 bases between them. The CDR3 contains 13 residues. Germline CDR1 WNHNN, CDR2 SYGVQD (reference sequence). The CDR3 nucleotides are TGCGCCAGCAAGGGAACTAGCACAGATACGCAGTATTTT. Its translation is CASKGTSTDTQYF.

J is TRBJ2-5 and V is TRBV20-1; D remains ambiguous. The CDR3 is 11 residues long. V lost 2 bases to trimming and J lost 1 base, with 2 bases between them. Germline loops: CDR1 DFQATT, CDR2 SNEGSKA (reference sequence). The CDR3 spells CSARIQETQYF. The CDR3 DNA reads TGCAGTGCTAGAATCCAAGAGACCCAGTACTTC.

V and J are TRBV9 and TRBJ1-3; 8 bases line up with TRBD1. The V gene's germline CDR1 is SGDLS and CDR2 YYNGEE. Germline trimming cut 4 bases from V and 3 bases from J; bases unmatched to any gene: 6. The CDR3 contains 15 residues. The CDR3 sequence: CASSPRTGIGNTIYF. CDR3 coding DNA: TGTGCCAGCAGCCCTCGGACAGGGATTGGAAACACCATATATTTT.

At least ten counts were recorded for this clone. The sample carries other DNA sequences with the same CDR3. CDR3 loop: CSVEAGGYEQYF. The CDR3 DNA is TGCAGCGTTGAAGCAGGGGGCTACGAGCAGTACTTC. The chain combines TRBV29-1 with TRBJ2-7; 7 nucleotides line up with TRBD1. Trimming cost V 1 base and J 3 bases; bases outside gene matches: 0. The length of the CDR3 is 12 residues. Per the germline V gene, CDR1 is SQVTM and CDR2 is ANQGSEA.

On this clone itself: The same CDR3 can be traced to other DNA sequences in this sample. This sequence joins TRBV29-1 and TRBJ1-4; D might be TRBD1 (5 bases). CDR1 and CDR2 from the germline V gene are SQVTM and ANQGSEA. This CDR3 has 14 amino acids. Trimming shortened V by 1 base and J by 3 bases, and 9 bases separated the two germline ends. CDR3 nucleotide sequence: TGCAGCGTTGAAGGAACAGGCGCTAATGAAAAACTGTTTTTT. This encodes CSVEGTGANEKLFF.

The CDR3 coding sequence is TGTGCCAGCAGCGTTACAGCCCAGAACACTGAAGCTTTCTTT. Translated, it gives CASSVTAQNTEAFF. The chain is built from TRBV9 and TRBJ1-1, with D uncertain. CDR1 and CDR2 from the germline V gene are SGDLS and YYNGEE. CDR3 size: 14 residues. The V gene lost 2 bases and the J gene lost 1 base, with 9 bases spanning the gap.